These 27 T cell receptor beta chains were sequenced from one sample in a study of blood T cell repertoires in COVID-19. Clones were sequenced by immunoSEQ multiplex PCR, and TCRdb holds only the in-frame ones, with some missing. The sample lists about 52,000 clones, over 80% seen once, with roughly 7.1% in the top ten. What was sequenced was peripheral blood. The origin of the receptors is an older man with active COVID-19.

J is TRBJ1-3 and V is TRBV5-4; 7 positions match TRBD1. The CDR3 spans 14 residues. The ends lost 4 bases at V and 1 base at J; junction bases unmatched: 2. Germline lookup yields CDR1 SGHNT and CDR2 YYREEE (reference sequence). CDR3 nucleotide sequence: TGTGCCAGCAGCAAGACAGGGTCTGGAAACACCATATATTTT. This codes for CASSKTGSGNTIYF.

This chain joins TRBV5-8 and TRBJ1-5; D not certain. The germline gives CDR1 SGHTS, CDR2 YDEGEE. CDR3 size: 13 residues. V was clipped by 2 bases and J by 4 bases, with 7 bases between them. CDR3 sequence (DNA): TGTGCCAGCAGCTTTATTGAGAATCAGCCCCAGCATTTT. The encoded protein is CASSFIENQPQHF.

This chain joins TRBV4-3 and TRBJ2-3, with TRBD2 matching 9 bases. This CDR3 spans 18 amino acids. Germline values: CDR1 LGHNA, CDR2 YSLEER. V shed 2 bases and J 4 bases; nucleotides not matched to a gene: 13. The CDR3 loop reads CASSQFSGGATGSDTQYF. CDR3 bases: TGCGCCAGCAGCCAATTTAGCGGGGGCGCGACAGGTTCAGATACGCAGTATTTT.

This chain links TRBV5-6 with TRBJ2-7; TRBD2 matches at 7 bases. With 3 bases clipped from V and 4 bases from J, the junction kept 4 bases outside the gene matches. This CDR3 spans 13 amino acids. CDR1 and CDR2 from the germline V gene are SGHDT and YYEEEE. CDR3 nucleotides: TGTGCCAGCAGCTCCGGGAGGTGGTACGAGCAGTACTTC. Translating gives CASSSGRWYEQYF.

V and J are TRBV7-9 and TRBJ2-3; D perhaps matches TRBD1 (6 bases). This CDR3 region has 14 residues. In germline, CDR1 is SEHNR, CDR2 FQNEAQ (reference sequence). The V end lost 6 bases, the J end lost 5 bases, and 15 bases lay between the germline ends. In DNA, the CDR3 is TGTGCCAGCAGACACGACCCAGGGGAAGATACGCAGTATTTT. It encodes CASRHDPGEDTQYF.

The chain combines TRBV6-2 or TRBV6-3 with TRBJ2-2, with D perhaps matching TRBD1 (5 bases). The V and J ends lost 6 bases and 6 bases respectively, with 14 bases between them. In germline, CDR1 is MNHEY, CDR2 SVGEGT. The CDR3 consists of 14 residues. The CDR3: CASSPSGFAGELFF. In DNA form, the CDR3 reads TGTGCCAGCAGCCCCTCAGGGTTCGCCGGGGAGCTGTTTTTT.

This clone has only a few counts. This rearrangement joins TRBV30 to TRBJ2-7, with 9 bases aligning to TRBD1. CDR3 length equals 15 residues. V lost 5 bases and J lost 2; bases outside the gene matches: 10. Looked up from germline, CDR1 is GTSNPN and CDR2 is SVGIG (reference sequence). The CDR3, as DNA: TGTGCCTGGGTGAACACAGGGGGCCTTGCCTACGAGCAGTACTTC. Translating it yields CAWVNTGGLAYEQYF. The variable domain in full, with the rest retrieved from reference TRBV30 and TRBJ2-7, is SQTIHQWPATLVQPVGSPLSLECTVEGTSNPNLYWYRQAAGRGLQLLFYSVGIGQISSEVPQNLSASRPQDRQFILSSKKLLLSDSGFYLCAWVNTGGLAYEQYFGPGTRLTVT.

The chain links TRBV14 to TRBJ1-2, with a tentative D call TRBD1 (6 bases). The V end lost 4 bases, the J end lost 4 bases, and 10 bases lay between the germline ends. Germline CDR1 is SGHDN and CDR2 is FVKESK. This CDR3 spans 13 amino acids. DNA for the CDR3: TGTGCCAGCAGCCCGCAGGGGATCTATGGCTACACCTTC. Translated, it gives CASSPQGIYGYTF.

The chain couples TRBV27 to TRBJ2-7; 9 bases fit TRBD2. The J segment lost 2 bases and the V segment lost 8 bases, leaving 4 bases of the junction unmatched. Germline V lookup: CDR1 MNHEY, CDR2 SMNVEV (reference sequence). This CDR3 is built from 13 residues. The DNA of the CDR3 is TGTGCCAGCTCAGGGACTAGCCCCTACGAGCAGTACTTC. As protein: CASSGTSPYEQYF.

V usage is TRBV5-5 and J usage is TRBJ1-2, with D perhaps matching TRBD1 (6 bases). Germline CDR1 reads SGHKS; CDR2 reads YYEKEE (reference sequence). The CDR3 loop spans 17 amino acids. Between the trimmed V and J ends, which lost 9 bases and 0 bases, there was a span of 24 bases. This chain's CDR3 is CATLKTGTTPSNYGYTF. Written as DNA, the CDR3 is TGTGCCACCCTGAAAACCGGGACAACCCCTTCTAACTATGGCTACACCTTC.

The gene calls are TRBV7-9 and TRBJ1-4; D might be TRBD1 (5 bases). The CDR3 totals 14 residues. Per the germline V gene, CDR1 is SEHNR and CDR2 is FQNEAQ (reference sequence). V was trimmed by 5 bases and J by 4 bases, leaving 11 bases between them. The CDR3 region has the DNA TGTGCCAGCAGCCGCCGGGGGAATAATGAAAAACTGTTTTTT. Translating gives CASSRRGNNEKLFF. Full variable domain (remainder filled in from reference TRBV7-9 and TRBJ1-4): DTGVSQNPRHKITKRGQNVTFRCDPISEHNRLYWYRQTLGQGPEFLTYFQNEAQLEKSRLLSDRFSAERPKGSFSTLEIQRTEQGDSAMYLCASSRRGNNEKLFFGSGTQLSVL.

The chain is built from TRBV6-5 and TRBJ1-2, with D perhaps matching TRBD1 (5 bases). The germline CDR1 and CDR2 sequences are MNHEY and SVGAGI. Trimming cost V 8 bases and J 8 bases, with 18 bases left between them. The CDR3 totals 13 residues. The chain's CDR3 is CASGGEGRRGYTF. For the CDR3, the DNA is TGTGCCAGCGGAGGTGAGGGGAGGAGAGGCTACACCTTC.

The J gene is TRBJ1-1, the V gene TRBV10-3; possibly TRBD1 for D (6 bases). V was clipped by 4 bases and J by 1 base, with 16 bases between them. Germline V gene data show CDR1 as ENHRY and CDR2 as SYGVKD. The CDR3 contains 16 residues. CDR3 amino acids: CAISAYTGTTNTEAFF. The CDR3 bases are TGTGCCATCAGTGCCTACACCGGGACAACGAACACTGAAGCTTTCTTT.

V and J are TRBV11-3 and TRBJ1-4; D unclear. Germline CDR1 is SGHNT and CDR2 is YENEEA. CDR3 length equals 13 residues. V lost 1 base and J lost 5, with 5 bases in between. In DNA form, the CDR3 reads TGTGCCAGCAGCTTAGTTCCAAATGAAAAACTGTTTTTT. Its translation is CASSLVPNEKLFF.

The chain is built from TRBV5-4 and TRBJ1-2, with 8 bases fitting TRBD1. The germline V gene has CDR1 SGHNT and CDR2 YYREEE (reference sequence). Trimming removed 3 bases from V and 6 bases from J; junction bases left unmatched: 1. The CDR3 is 12 residues long. CDR3 DNA sequence: TGTGCCAGCAGCTCGGACAGGGATGGCTACACCTTC. This encodes CASSSDRDGYTF.

J is TRBJ1-1 and V is TRBV11-2; D possibly corresponds to TRBD1 (6 bases). This CDR3 spans 15 amino acids. CDR1 SGHAT and CDR2 FQNNGV come from the germline V gene. Trimming removed 3 bases at V and 2 bases at J, with 13 bases between. Here the CDR3 reads CASSLTPGVNTEAFF. CDR3 in DNA: TGTGCCAGCAGCTTGACCCCAGGGGTTAACACTGAAGCTTTCTTT.

The V call is TRBV5-4, the J call TRBJ2-3, with 12 bases fitting TRBD1. Trimming removed 9 bases from V and 6 bases from J; junction bases left unmatched: 5. The CDR3 extends over 13 amino acids. Germline V gives CDR1 SGHNT, CDR2 YYREEE (reference sequence). CDR3 sequence: CATGTGGADTQYF. DNA of the CDR3: TGTGCCACCGGGACAGGGGGCGCGGATACGCAGTATTTT.

This rearrangement joins TRBV9 to TRBJ2-7; D uncertain. The germline V gene has CDR1 SGDLS and CDR2 YYNGEE. The CDR3 extends over 14 amino acids. Trimming left V 1 base short and J 6 bases short, with 14 bases between. The DNA of the CDR3 is TGTGCCAGCAGCGTATCGTCCGGTTACGGCGAGCAGTACTTC. Translation: CASSVSSGYGEQYF.

This clone has a single count. The chain combines TRBV6-2 or TRBV6-3 with TRBJ2-7, with TRBD2 as a possible D gene (6 bases). V lost 2 bases, J lost 0 bases, and 14 bases lay in between. Germline loops: CDR1 MNHEY, CDR2 SVGEGT. The CDR3 contains 16 residues. The CDR3 here is CASSYPPAGSSYEQYF. The CDR3 DNA is TGTGCCAGCAGTTACCCACCCGCGGGGAGCTCCTACGAGCAGTACTTC.

The chain has TRBV7-9 and TRBJ2-6, with a weak D call TRBD1 (6 bases). Looked up from germline, CDR1 is SEHNR and CDR2 is FQNEAQ (reference sequence). V was clipped by 5 bases and J by 0 bases, with 11 bases between them. The CDR3 spans 16 residues. CDR3 residues: CASSPTGISGANVLTF. The DNA of the CDR3 is TGTGCCAGCAGCCCCACAGGGATCTCTGGGGCCAACGTCCTGACTTTC.

The chain recombines TRBV19 with TRBJ2-7, with D unclear. V was shortened by 2 bases and J by 6 bases, with 11 bases between the two germline ends. The germline V gene encodes CDR1 LNHDA and CDR2 SQIVND (reference sequence). There are 13 residues in the CDR3. The CDR3 bases are TGTGCCAGTAGTATACTAGGCTTCTCCGAGCAGTACTTC. Translating it yields CASSILGFSEQYF.

V and J are TRBV7-9 and TRBJ2-3, with 12 nucleotides matching TRBD2. V lost 3 bases to trimming and J lost 8 bases; unmatched junction nucleotides: 6. Germline loops: CDR1 SEHNR, CDR2 FQNEAQ (reference sequence). The CDR3 length is 15 residues. The CDR3 protein is CASSFSSGGDLTQYF. CDR3 DNA: TGTGCCAGCAGCTTTTCTAGCGGGGGGGATCTTACGCAGTATTTT.

This chain joins TRBV5-1 and TRBJ2-1; 8 bases match TRBD1. The germline V gene encodes CDR1 SGHRS and CDR2 YFSETQ. Losses at the gene ends were 0 bases for V and 15 bases for J; bases not matched to a gene: 5. This CDR3 spans 12 amino acids. CDR3 region: CASSLGGQVLFF. In DNA form, the CDR3 reads TGCGCCAGCAGCTTGGGGGGACAGGTCCTGTTCTTC.

In its sample, this clone was seen once. This chain joins TRBV9 and TRBJ2-1; TRBD2 agrees at 13 bases. J lost 10 bases, V lost 3 bases, and 7 bases had no gene match. Germline V lookup: CDR1 SGDLS, CDR2 YYNGEE. The CDR3 totals 15 residues. CDR3 region: CASSALAGGPREQFF. For the CDR3, the DNA is TGTGCCAGCAGCGCACTAGCGGGGGGGCCTAGAGAGCAGTTCTTC.

The chain couples TRBV29-1 to TRBJ1-3, with D possibly being TRBD1 (5 bases). Between the trimmed V and J ends, which lost 6 bases and 4 bases, there was a span of 7 bases. Germline CDR1 and CDR2: SQVTM and ANQGSEA. The CDR3 is made up of 11 amino acids. The chain's CDR3 is CSVEGGNTIYF. CDR3 coding DNA: TGCAGCGTGGAGGGGGGAAACACCATATATTTT.

The rearrangement links TRBV2 to TRBJ2-7; perhaps TRBD2 as D (7 bases). Trimming took 5 bases from V and 5 from J, leaving 19 bases between them. The germline V gene has CDR1 SNHLY and CDR2 FYNNEI. The CDR3 sequence is 15 residues long. The CDR3, as DNA: TGTGCCAGCAGTATCCTTGGGGGGGCCGGGAACGAGCAGTACTTC. As protein: CASSILGGAGNEQYF.

The gene calls are TRBV19 and TRBJ1-1; D unclear. Germline values: CDR1 LNHDA, CDR2 SQIVND (reference sequence). Trimming cost V 5 bases and J 2 bases, with 12 bases left between them. CDR3 length: 14 amino acids. The CDR3 here is CASSPREHNTEAFF. CDR3 DNA: TGTGCCAGTAGTCCCCGGGAGCATAACACTGAAGCTTTCTTT.